In this sample, the clone carrying this T cell receptor (beta chain) turned up once. The entry originates in a study of cytomegalovirus exposure and HLA in healthy donors. PCR involved 60 Vbeta and 13 Jbeta primers. Libraries were prepared by immunoSEQ multiplex PCR; TCRdb keeps only in-frame clonotypes and omits some of them. The data show 100,000 or so clones, roughly three quarters seen once. This TCR came from a male donor in good health and CMV-seropositive. Sequencing input: PBMCs.

The CDR3 reads CASSPRTGEDEQYF. The DNA for the CDR3 is TGTGCCAGCTCACCGAGGACAGGGGAAGACGAGCAGTACTTC. The V and J genes are TRBV18 and TRBJ2-7, with 9 bases lining up with TRBD1. The CDR3 runs to 14 residues. Germline V CDR1 and CDR2: KGHSH, LQKENI. The V and J ends lost 3 bases and 5 bases, in that order; junction bases with no gene match: 5.